Listed below are T cell receptor beta chains from one sample, sequenced in a study of cytomegalovirus exposure and HLA in healthy donors. This table comes from immunoSEQ multiplex PCR, and its TCRdb copy is limited to in-frame clones, with some not included. The sample carries over 120,000 clones, 80% to 90% recorded once. The sequenced material came from PBMCs. The source is a woman between 18 and 30 years old in good health and CMV-seropositive. CDR3s include the opening cysteine and the closing phenylalanine or tryptophan. A D gene is named only where the DNA matches it firmly. Not every row has a clone size; where given, it reads once, few, many or a size class.

d_call,j_call,clone_size,v_call,cdr3_nt,cdr3_aa
TRBD1,TRBJ1-2,NA,TRBV10-2,TGCGCCAGCAGTGGGGACAGAAGAACCGGCTACACCTTC,CASSGDRRTGYTF
TRBD1,TRBJ1-1,NA,TRBV6-5,TGTGCCAGCAGTCCCTTCCCAGGGGGTCTAACTGAAGCTTTCTTT,CASSPFPGGLTEAFF
NA,TRBJ1-1,once,TRBV6-1,TGTGCCAGCAGTGATTACGTCATAGCGACTTTCTTT,CASSDYVIATFF
NA,TRBJ1-1,NA,TRBV28,TGTGCCAGCACCTTATTCCAGCCGGGGGAAAACACTGAAGCTTTCTTT,CASTLFQPGENTEAFF
NA,TRBJ1-3,NA,TRBV11-2,TGTGCCAGCAGCTTACTGGGAGGGATCTCTGGAAACACCATATATTTT,CASSLLGGISGNTIYF
NA,TRBJ2-7,NA,TRBV15,TGTGCCACCAGCAGAGACGGACTGATCGAGCAGTACTTC,CATSRDGLIEQYF
NA,TRBJ2-2,NA,TRBV5-1,TGCGCCAGCAGCTTGGTAAACACCGGGGAGCTGTTTTTT,CASSLVNTGELFF
TRBD1,TRBJ2-1,NA,TRBV7-9,TGTGCCAGCAGCTTACCGTGGGACAGCGAAAATGAGCAGTTCTTC,CASSLPWDSENEQFF
TRBD1,TRBJ1-2,NA,TRBV7-9,TGTGCCAGCAGCCCTAGCCCGGGACAGGGGAGTAACTATGGCTACACCTTC,CASSPSPGQGSNYGYTF
TRBD1,TRBJ1-1,NA,TRBV27,TGTGCCAGCAGTTCCTCCGACAGGGTCACTGAAGCTTTCTTT,CASSSSDRVTEAFF
NA,TRBJ2-1,NA,TRBV7-7,TGTGCCAGCAGCTTGGAGGGCAGCTCCTACAATGAGCAGTTCTTC,CASSLEGSSYNEQFF
TRBD1,TRBJ2-7,NA,TRBV5-6,TGTGCCAGCAGCCAAGACAGGGGTGCCTACGAGCAGTACTTC,CASSQDRGAYEQYF
NA,TRBJ2-7,NA,TRBV30,TGTGCCTGGAGCCGCGCCTACGAGCAGTACTTC,CAWSRAYEQYF
TRBD2,TRBJ2-1,NA,TRBV7-6,TGTGCCAGCAGCCCGCGCGGGGGGGGCAACAATGAGCAGTTCTTC,CASSPRGGGNNEQFF
NA,TRBJ2-3,NA,TRBV20-1,TGCAGCCACCTTAGCATAGATACGCAGTATTTT,CSHLSIDTQYF
NA,TRBJ1-2,NA,TRBV19,TGTGCCAGTAGTATAGCCCTCTCGAGGCACTATGGCTACACCTTC,CASSIALSRHYGYTF
NA,TRBJ1-2,NA,TRBV29-1,TGCAGCGTACCCATCCCGGGAGGGGGCTATGGCTACACCTTC,CSVPIPGGGYGYTF
NA,TRBJ1-2,NA,TRBV7-9,TGTGCCAGCACCAGCGGGGGGGCCCCCACGGGCTACACCTTC,CASTSGGAPTGYTF
TRBD1,TRBJ2-7,NA,TRBV9,TGTGCCAGCAGCGTAGGGTCAGGGGGCACCTACGAGCAGTACTTC,CASSVGSGGTYEQYF
NA,TRBJ2-7,once,TRBV6-5,TGTGCCAGCAGTTACTCGGGGGGGGCGCGGGAGCAGTACTTC,CASSYSGGAREQYF
NA,TRBJ2-7,NA,TRBV6-5,TGTGCCAGCAGCCCGGGGACCTACGAGCAGTACTTC,CASSPGTYEQYF
TRBD2,TRBJ2-1,NA,TRBV9,TGTGCCAGCAGCGTAGAGGGAGCGGGGAGCAATGAGCAGTTCTTC,CASSVEGAGSNEQFF
NA,TRBJ1-2,NA,TRBV28,TGTGCCAGCAGTTTAGGAGGGGGGGGCTATGGCTACACCTTC,CASSLGGGGYGYTF
TRBD2,TRBJ2-3,once,TRBV10-3,TGTGCCATCACAGCGGGGGTTACGTGGGATACGCAGTATTTT,CAITAGVTWDTQYF
TRBD2,TRBJ2-3,NA,TRBV9,TGTGCCAGCAGTCCCTCCGGGACTACCACCTCGGAGAATACGCAGTATTTT,CASSPSGTTTSENTQYF
TRBD2,TRBJ2-1,NA,TRBV6-4,TGTGCCAGCAGTGAGGGACTAGCGGCCTTGAATGAGCAGTTCTTC,CASSEGLAALNEQFF
NA,TRBJ1-3,NA,TRBV6-1,TGTGCCAGCAGTGGGAGAAGCGTTTCTGGAAACACCATATATTTT,CASSGRSVSGNTIYF
TRBD2,TRBJ2-3,NA,TRBV15,TGTGCCACCAGCTCGGGGGCTAGCGGGGTCGCTAGCACAGATACGCAGTATTTT,CATSSGASGVASTDTQYF
NA,TRBJ1-1,NA,TRBV6-5,TGTGCCAGCAGTTACGCGCAGGGCACTGAAGCTTTCTTT,CASSYAQGTEAFF
TRBD1,TRBJ2-7,NA,TRBV28,TGTGCCAGCAGTTCTCCGGGACAGGGGGCGTACGAGCAGTACTTC,CASSSPGQGAYEQYF
NA,TRBJ2-3,NA,TRBV18,TGTGCCAGCTCACCGGGGCGGGGCTACACAGATACGCAGTATTTT,CASSPGRGYTDTQYF
NA,TRBJ1-4,once,TRBV5-1,TGCGCCAGCAGCCCCGACGGACCCGCCTCGGGGGAAAAACTGTTTTTT,CASSPDGPASGEKLFF
NA,TRBJ2-7,NA,TRBV21-1,TGTGCCAGCAGCAAAAGACCCCCAAGGGGCTACGAGCAGTACTTC,CASSKRPPRGYEQYF
NA,TRBJ2-7,NA,TRBV30,TGTGCCTGGAGTGGAGGAAGGACAGCCACCTACGAGCAGTACTTC,CAWSGGRTATYEQYF
NA,TRBJ1-5,NA,TRBV15,TGTGCCACCAGCAGAGATGGAGTGGGTGGTCCTCAGCCCCAGCATTTT,CATSRDGVGGPQPQHF
NA,TRBJ1-5,NA,TRBV6-6,TGTGCCAGCAGTTACCACAACGGGGAGGGGGATCAGCCCCAGCATTTT,CASSYHNGEGDQPQHF
NA,TRBJ2-5,once,TRBV5-6,TGTGCCAGCAGCTTGGGGAGGGACTTTCAAGAGACCCAGTACTTC,CASSLGRDFQETQYF
NA,TRBJ2-7,NA,TRBV7-6,TGTGCCAGCAGCTTACAGGCCCTCTCCATCTCCGAGCAGTACTTC,CASSLQALSISEQYF
TRBD1,TRBJ1-5,NA,TRBV7-2,TGTGCCAGCAGCTTAGTATCCCAGGGACAGGGGAGTCAGCCCCAGCATTTT,CASSLVSQGQGSQPQHF
NA,TRBJ1-1,NA,TRBV25-1,TGTGCCAGCAGTGTTGACAGAGCCCATCACCCGGTTGACACTGAAGCTTTCTTT,CASSVDRAHHPVDTEAFF
NA,TRBJ2-6,NA,TRBV6-6,TGTGCCAGCATCAGTTACAGCTCTGGGGCCAACGTCCTGACTTTC,CASISYSSGANVLTF
NA,TRBJ2-7,NA,TRBV6-5,TGTGCCAGCAGTAACCGGAGAGAGCAGTACTTC,CASSNRREQYF
NA,TRBJ1-2,NA,TRBV7-2,TGTGCCAGCAGCCCCGACAGTTTTGGCTACACCTTC,CASSPDSFGYTF
NA,TRBJ1-1,NA,TRBV4-3,TGCGCCAGCAGCCGGGACTGGCAGGGCGGCACTGAAGCTTTCTTT,CASSRDWQGGTEAFF
TRBD2,TRBJ2-7,NA,TRBV2,TGTGCCAGCAGTCGGGGGGGCAGCTACGAGCAGTACTTC,CASSRGGSYEQYF
NA,TRBJ2-5,NA,TRBV9,TGTGCCAGCACCCCAAGGAGGGAGACCCAGTACTTC,CASTPRRETQYF
TRBD1,TRBJ1-1,NA,TRBV11-2,TGTGCCAGCAGCTCCCAGGGGGCAGTAGCTTTCTTT,CASSSQGAVAFF
TRBD1,TRBJ1-4,NA,TRBV18,TGTGCCAGCTCAACACGGTACAGGGGACAGGGACCTACGTCTAATGAAAAACTGTTTTTT,CASSTRYRGQGPTSNEKLFF
TRBD1,TRBJ1-5,NA,TRBV7-9,TGTGCCAGCAGGGCCGGGCAGGGGGATCAGCCCCAGCATTTT,CASRAGQGDQPQHF
TRBD2,TRBJ2-1,NA,TRBV10-3,TGTGCCATCAGTTCCAGCGGGGGAAACAATGAGCAGTTCTTC,CAISSSGGNNEQFF
TRBD2,TRBJ2-3,NA,TRBV14,TGTGCCAGCAGCACGGGACTAATCATCCGTTCTAGCACAGATACGCAGTATTTT,CASSTGLIIRSSTDTQYF
TRBD1,TRBJ1-2,NA,TRBV6-5,TGTGCCAGCAGCCCTAGGACAGGGCACTATGGCTACACCTTC,CASSPRTGHYGYTF
TRBD1,TRBJ2-1,NA,TRBV7-3,TGTGCCAGCAGCTTATCCGGGACAGGCCAGCAGTTCTTC,CASSLSGTGQQFF